The rows below give T cell receptor beta chains drawn from one sample of a study of blood T cell dynamics during melanoma immunotherapy. Data came from immunoSEQ multiplex PCR; TCRdb stores just in-frame clones and leaves some out. This sample has around 20,000 clones, with nearly 90% found just once. Specimen: blood, collected from a patient treated with checkpoint blockade. These receptors originate from a human donor with melanoma. Each CDR3 is given with its conserved first and last residue. A D gene is named only where the DNA matches it firmly. Clone sizes are given selectively: once, few, many, or a class where the clone is expanded.

D: NA
J: TRBJ2-3
length: 17
V: TRBV9
size: NA
DNA: TGTGCCAGCAGCGTAGGGGTACAGGGAAGTAAGACAGATACGCAGTATTTT
CDR3: CASSVGVQGSKTDTQYF

D: NA
J: TRBJ2-7
length: 15
V: TRBV9
size: NA
DNA: TGTGCCAGCAGCGTAGAAAGCGGCACCCTCCACGAGCAGTACTTC
CDR3: CASSVESGTLHEQYF

D: TRBD1
J: TRBJ1-3
length: 16
V: TRBV2
size: few
DNA: TGTGCCAGCAAGAGGGGGACAGGGTTCTCTGGAAACACCATATATTTT
CDR3: CASKRGTGFSGNTIYF

D: TRBD1
J: TRBJ1-1
length: 13
V: TRBV19
size: few
DNA: TGTGCCAGTAGTGTAGACAGGGACGCTGAAGCTTTCTTT
CDR3: CASSVDRDAEAFF

D: NA
J: TRBJ1-2
length: 12
V: TRBV7-9
size: NA
DNA: TGTGCCAGCAGCTCAGACGGGTATGGCTACACCTTC
CDR3: CASSSDGYGYTF

D: NA
J: TRBJ2-5
length: 11
V: TRBV28
size: NA
DNA: TGTGCCAGCAGTGCCTGGGAGACCCAGTACTTC
CDR3: CASSAWETQYF

D: NA
J: TRBJ2-3
length: 15
V: TRBV7-2
size: NA
DNA: TGTGCCAGCAGCTTACAGTCCGGCGGCACAGATACGCAGTATTTT
CDR3: CASSLQSGGTDTQYF

D: NA
J: TRBJ2-3
length: 15
V: TRBV11-2
size: NA
DNA: TGTGCCAGCAGGCCAGAGGGGGGGCTCACAGATACGCAGTATTTT
CDR3: CASRPEGGLTDTQYF

D: NA
J: TRBJ2-3
length: 14
V: TRBV6-1
size: few
DNA: TGCTCTAGCGATTTAGGTAGTAGCACAGATACGCAGTATTTT
CDR3: CSSDLGSSTDTQYF

D: NA
J: TRBJ1-4
length: 15
V: TRBV9
size: once
DNA: TGTGCCAGCAGCGAACAGGGAGGGGATGGTGAAAAACTGTTTTTT
CDR3: CASSEQGGDGEKLFF

D: NA
J: TRBJ2-3
length: 14
V: TRBV4-1
size: NA
DNA: TGCGCCAGCAGCCGACTGGAGGATCTAGATACGCAGTATTTT
CDR3: CASSRLEDLDTQYF

D: NA
J: TRBJ2-7
length: 15
V: TRBV21-1
size: NA
DNA: TGTGCCAGCAGCGACAACCGGGACGGGGCCTACGAGCAGTACTTC
CDR3: CASSDNRDGAYEQYF

D: NA
J: TRBJ2-1
length: 14
V: TRBV19
size: NA
DNA: TGTGCCAGTAGTCTCCCGGGCCCGCTCAATGAGCAGTTCTTC
CDR3: CASSLPGPLNEQFF

D: NA
J: TRBJ2-2
length: 15
V: TRBV9
size: NA
DNA: TGTGCCAGCAGCTTACAGGGTCCTCCAGCCGGGGAGCTGTTTTTT
CDR3: CASSLQGPPAGELFF

D: NA
J: TRBJ2-1
length: 16
V: TRBV7-2
size: NA
DNA: TGTGCCAGCAGCGTAGCGGTAGTATCCTCCTACAATGAGCAGTTCTTC
CDR3: CASSVAVVSSYNEQFF

D: TRBD2
J: TRBJ2-1
length: 16
V: TRBV27
size: once
DNA: TGTGCCAGCAGTCCCCTACTAGCGGGAGGGCCGGGTGAGCAGTTCTTC
CDR3: CASSPLLAGGPGEQFF

D: NA
J: TRBJ2-7
length: 13
V: TRBV27
size: few
DNA: TGTGCCAGCAGTTTCTCCGCGGGCCACGAGCAGTACTTC
CDR3: CASSFSAGHEQYF

D: TRBD1
J: TRBJ2-7
length: 17
V: TRBV5-1
size: NA
DNA: TGCGCCAGCAGCTTGGCCCAGACGACAGGGATATCCTACGAGCAGTACTTC
CDR3: CASSLAQTTGISYEQYF

D: NA
J: TRBJ1-1
length: 13
V: TRBV5-4
size: NA
DNA: TGTGCCAGCAGCTCGTCCCCTCGGACTGAAGCTTTCTTT
CDR3: CASSSSPRTEAFF

D: NA
J: TRBJ1-4
length: 14
V: TRBV7-2
size: NA
DNA: TGTGCCAGCAGCTTAGAGTTAGAGAATGAAAAACTGTTTTTT
CDR3: CASSLELENEKLFF

D: NA
J: TRBJ2-5
length: 14
V: TRBV28
size: once
DNA: TGTGCCAGCAGTTTAATCGTGTCTCAATCGACCCAGTACTTC
CDR3: CASSLIVSQSTQYF

D: NA
J: TRBJ1-5
length: 14
V: TRBV9
size: NA
DNA: TGTGCCAGCAGCGTAGACGGAGTTAATCAGCCCCAGCATTTT
CDR3: CASSVDGVNQPQHF

D: NA
J: TRBJ1-4
length: 14
V: TRBV7-9
size: NA
DNA: TGTGCCAGCAGCTTATTGGGTGAGGACGAAAAACTGTTTTTT
CDR3: CASSLLGEDEKLFF

D: NA
J: TRBJ2-3
length: 13
V: TRBV6-1
size: NA
DNA: TGTGCCAGCAGTGAGGGTGTTTCTCGTACGCAGTATTTT
CDR3: CASSEGVSRTQYF

D: NA
J: TRBJ2-5
length: 15
V: TRBV6-5
size: NA
DNA: TGTGCCAGCAGTTACTCGAAGGCCCGCCCGCAGACCCAGTACTTC
CDR3: CASSYSKARPQTQYF

D: NA
J: TRBJ2-5
length: 17
V: TRBV19
size: once
DNA: TGTGCCAGTAGTCAATATGCGATCGGGTCCGGGCAAGAGACCCAGTACTTC
CDR3: CASSQYAIGSGQETQYF

D: NA
J: TRBJ2-7
length: 13
V: TRBV28
size: NA
DNA: TGTGCCAGCAGCGGTGGTGGGACCTACGAGCAGTACTTC
CDR3: CASSGGGTYEQYF

D: NA
J: TRBJ2-7
length: 17
V: TRBV2
size: few
DNA: TGTGCCAGCAGTGAAGCGCTAGGGGGAGGCTTCTCCTACGAGCAGTACTTC
CDR3: CASSEALGGGFSYEQYF

D: NA
J: TRBJ2-3
length: 13
V: TRBV29-1
size: NA
DNA: TGCAGCGTTGAACGGCAGGGGCGGGATACGCAGTATTTT
CDR3: CSVERQGRDTQYF

D: NA
J: TRBJ2-3
length: 13
V: TRBV11-1
size: once
DNA: TGTGCCAGCAGCTTGGGCCGCACAGATACGCAGTATTTT
CDR3: CASSLGRTDTQYF

D: NA
J: TRBJ2-2
length: 14
V: TRBV6-5
size: few
DNA: TGTGCCAGCAGCCTCTCGGGGGTAGCCGGGGAGCTGTTTTTT
CDR3: CASSLSGVAGELFF

D: NA
J: TRBJ2-1
length: 14
V: TRBV10-3
size: NA
DNA: TGTGCCATCAGTGAGTCGAGGGGGAGTAATGAGCAGTTCTTC
CDR3: CAISESRGSNEQFF

D: NA
J: TRBJ2-3
length: 12
V: TRBV6-1
size: NA
DNA: TGTGCCAGCAGTGAAATCGGGAATACGCAGTATTTT
CDR3: CASSEIGNTQYF

D: NA
J: TRBJ1-6
length: 15
V: TRBV10-3
size: NA
DNA: TGTGCCATCAGTGACCCCCCACCGGGCCTGTCACCCCTCCACTTT
CDR3: CAISDPPPGLSPLHF

D: TRBD1
J: TRBJ1-1
length: 18
V: TRBV28
size: NA
DNA: TGTGCCAGCAGTTTATCCCCGGGGGGCAGGGGGATGAACACTGAAGCTTTCTTT
CDR3: CASSLSPGGRGMNTEAFF

D: TRBD2
J: TRBJ2-1
length: 16
V: TRBV4-2
size: NA
DNA: TGTGCCAGCAGCCAAGACGCGACTAGCGGCGACAATGAGCAGTTCTTC
CDR3: CASSQDATSGDNEQFF

D: TRBD2
J: TRBJ2-7
length: 14
V: TRBV9
size: NA
DNA: TGTGCCAGCAGCGTTTTGGGACTAGCGGACGAGCAGTACTTC
CDR3: CASSVLGLADEQYF

D: TRBD1
J: TRBJ2-2
length: 15
V: TRBV4-3
size: few
DNA: TGCGCCAGCAGCTCTACAGGGGCCGGCGGCGGGGAGCTGTTTTTT
CDR3: CASSSTGAGGGELFF

D: TRBD2
J: TRBJ2-1
length: 16
V: TRBV9
size: NA
DNA: TGTGCCAGCAGCGTAGGGGGGACTAGCGGGAGGGATGAGCAGTTCTTC
CDR3: CASSVGGTSGRDEQFF

D: NA
J: TRBJ2-3
length: 18
V: TRBV7-2
size: NA
DNA: TGTGCCAGCAGCTTAGCGCGTCTCCGGGAGTATAGCACAGATACGCAGTATTTT
CDR3: CASSLARLREYSTDTQYF

D: TRBD2
J: TRBJ2-7
length: 15
V: TRBV7-2
size: NA
DNA: TGTGCCGTCGCGGATCTTCTAGCGGGAAGGTACGAGCAGTACTTC
CDR3: CAVADLLAGRYEQYF

D: NA
J: TRBJ2-1
length: 15
V: TRBV7-9
size: once
DNA: TGTGCCAGCAGCCGCAGGGACGGTAATTACAATGAGCAGTTCTTC
CDR3: CASSRRDGNYNEQFF